The clone carrying this T cell receptor beta chain showed up just a few times. The antigen is not known. Noted time point: newly diagnosed GD, antithyroid drugs for less than 3 months. Scientists built the TCR library using RNA that was extracted from PBMCs. EDTA tubes held roughly 9.2 milliliters of peripheral blood from each patient. This record comes from a study of regulatory T cells in long-lasting Graves disease. Sequencing libraries for TCR beta were prepared with iRepertoire HTBI primers and Arm-PCR of CDR3 regions. Authors' processing steps: From all samples, identification returned 14 TRBJ and about 63 TRBV segments. One entry per CDR3 protein results from TCRdb running MiXCR on the multiplex PCR reads. The V and J calls follow TCRdb's processing rather than the paper's. Found here are over 500,000 distinct CDR3 sequences, about 16% of them singletons; the top ten hold more than 10%. Broader study findings: Persistent Graves' cases showed lower TCR diversity than newly diagnosed cases.

Germline V CDR1 and CDR2: MDHEN, SYDVKM. After removal of 5 bases from V and 3 bases from J, the junction contained 7 bases not matched to a gene. The CDR3 totals 15 residues. These same data were also listed under a study on T cells in Graves' hyperthyroidism and ophthalmopathy. That paper notes: Hyperthyroidism of Graves' type that showed no ophthalmopathy progression within 18 months was stable.

Sequencing was performed on peripheral blood mononuclear cells (PBMCs), taken at new diagnosis, from a patient treated with antithyroid drugs. The origin of this receptor is a man aged 18 to 35 with Graves disease. The chain links TRBV28 to TRBJ2-7, with 10 bases identical to TRBD1. The DNA of the CDR3 is TGTGCCAGCAGTGACGGGACAGGGGAGGTCTACGAGCAGTACTTC. Its protein is CASSDGTGEVYEQYF. The whole variable domain, remainder taken from reference TRBV28 and TRBJ2-7, is DVKVTQSSRYLVKRTGEKVFLECVQDMDHENMFWYRQDPGLGLRLIYFSYDVKMKEKGDIPEGYSVSREKKERFSLILESASTNQTSMYLCASSDGTGEVYEQYFGPGTRLTVT.